This TCR beta chain appears in the sequencing data of a study of cytomegalovirus exposure and HLA in healthy donors. Study findings and constraints: Donor immune exposure was known only as CMV serostatus. Later, an analysis showed that TCR beta chains associated with HLA were more clonally expanded than others that were equally common. DRB1 showed the most TCR associations and HLA-C the fewest in a later analysis, as rates varied by HLA locus. TCR beta sequences numbering 15,000 to 20,000 were associated with HLA alleles at 0.05 false discovery rate in a later analysis.

Germline values: CDR1 SGHTA, CDR2 FQGNSA. Trimming took 5 bases from V and 3 from J; bases not matched to a gene: 3. The CDR3 sequence is 13 residues long. Regarding this clone: The antigen is not known.

PCR used 60 Vbeta primers and 13 Jbeta primers. The data were produced by immunoSEQ multiplex PCR, yet TCRdb's version contains in-frame clones alone and is incomplete. The repertoire has approximately 210,000 clones, 80% of them found once; the top ten carry roughly 0.99%. Sequencing used PBMCs. The chain has TRBV7-2 and TRBJ2-7; TRBD2 matches 8 bases. The source of this sequence is a woman between 35 and 50 years old in good health and CMV-seronegative. CDR3: CASSLSGDYEQYF. CDR3 bases: TGTGCCAGCAGCCTTAGCGGGGACTACGAGCAGTACTTC.